The 19 T cell receptor beta chains given below trace back to one sample, sequenced in a study of T cells in Graves' hyperthyroidism and ophthalmopathy (dated by TCRdb to between 2018 and 2021). Library prep was done by multiplex PCR. Sequencing relied on an Illumina HiSeq 2000. TCR beta CDR3 regions were amplified from RNA transcripts. The TCR CDR3 was subjected to a first round of RT-PCR using the HTBI primer set and the Qiagen OneStep RT-PCR kit. The public reads were reprocessed in TCRdb via fastp at Q25 and MiXCR, keeping in-frame beta chains. Identical CDR3 proteins give one entry, which carries the most common genes and DNA. For this sample the table gives about 400,000 distinct CDR3 sequences, of which 15% were detected only once. Approximately 32% of the sample is in the top ten clones. Sequenced: blood. These receptors all stem from a woman in her twenties or thirties with Graves' hyperthyroidism.

This clonotype was recorded at least ten times. The chain recombines TRBV3-1 with TRBJ2-1; D not resolved. The CDR3 runs to 12 residues. The germline V gene has CDR1 LGHDT and CDR2 YNNKEL (reference sequence). Between the trimmed V and J ends, which lost 1 base and 5 bases, there was a span of 3 bases. DNA for the CDR3: TGTGCCAGCAGCCAAGTTGACAATGAGCAGTTCTTC. Amino acid sequence: CASSQVDNEQFF.

This clonotype occurred a few times. The chain is built from TRBV20-1 and TRBJ2-5, with D uncertain. The ends were cut back, 0 bases at V and 2 bases at J, with 10 bases in the middle. Germline-derived CDR1 and CDR2 are DFQATT and SNEGSKA (reference sequence). The CDR3 length is 14 residues. CDR3 in amino acids: CSAREWGPQETQYF. The CDR3 bases are TGCAGTGCTAGAGAGTGGGGTCCGCAAGAGACCCAGTACTTC.

The chain is built from TRBV6-1 and TRBJ2-7; D ambiguous. The CDR3 is 13 amino acids. In germline, CDR1 is MNHNS, CDR2 SASEGT. V lost 4 bases to trimming and J lost 3 bases, with 10 bases between them. CDR3 nucleotides: TGTGCCAGCAGTGTTGGCGCCATCTACGAGCAGTACTTC. It specifies CASSVGAIYEQYF.

On this clonotype: This clone may be a read error of a much larger clone one base away. The chain combines TRBV27 with TRBJ2-7, with 8 bases lining up with TRBD2. The V gene's germline CDR1 is MNHEY and CDR2 SMNVEV (reference sequence). There are 15 residues in the CDR3. V lost 4 bases, J lost 3 bases, and 8 bases stayed unmatched. The CDR3 reads CASSSRTSRSYEQYF. CDR3 DNA: TGTGCCAGCAGTTCCCGGACTAGCAGGAGCTACGAGCAGTACTTC.

This clonotype was counted many times. The V call is TRBV20-1, the J call TRBJ1-2; D is undetermined. Germline V CDR1 and CDR2: DFQATT, SNEGSKA (reference sequence). Trimming cost V 1 base and J 6 bases, with 21 bases left between them. This CDR3 contains 16 residues. CDR3 residues: CSARGITVAGDDGYTF. CDR3 DNA: TGCAGTGCTAGAGGAATAACCGTGGCCGGGGATGATGGCTACACCTTC.

This clonotype has at least ten counts. CDR3 bases: TGCAGTGCTATGCCAACGACAAATTCGCGGGGCACAGATACGCAGTATTTT. As protein: CSAMPTTNSRGTDTQYF. The V and J genes are TRBV20-1 and TRBJ2-3; D perhaps matches TRBD2 (5 bases). V was cut by 4 bases and J by 1 base, with 21 bases left in between. The V gene's germline CDR1 is DFQATT and CDR2 SNEGSKA (reference sequence). The CDR3 consists of 17 residues.

The chain links TRBV6-5 to TRBJ1-2; tentative D call: TRBD1 (5 bases). In germline, CDR1 is MNHEY, CDR2 SVGAGI. V was trimmed by 6 bases and J by 0 bases, leaving 11 bases between them. The CDR3 is 14 residues long. The CDR3 coding sequence is TGTGCCAGCAGAGCACGACAGTCTAACTATGGCTACACCTTC. Translated: CASRARQSNYGYTF.

In this sample, this clonotype turned up many times. This chain uses TRBV11-2 with TRBJ2-5; TRBD1 agrees at 7 bases. CDR1 SGHAT and CDR2 FQNNGV come from the germline V gene. With V trimmed by 2 bases and J by 2 bases, 5 bases remained unmatched. This CDR3 comprises 15 residues. For the CDR3, the DNA is TGTGCCAGCAGCTTAAGACAGGGTGGACAAGAGACCCAGTACTTC. Residues: CASSLRQGGQETQYF.

This clonotype has a handful of counts. The rearrangement links TRBV15 to TRBJ2-1; the match to TRBD2 covers 10 bases. The CDR3 has 15 amino acids. Germline V lookup: CDR1 LNHNV, CDR2 YYDKDF (reference sequence). J lost 7 bases, V lost 2 bases, and 5 bases had no gene match. CDR3 region: CATSRLAGETNEQFF. CDR3 DNA: TGTGCCACCAGCAGACTAGCGGGAGAGACTAATGAGCAGTTCTTC.

This clonotype was recorded at least ten times. The chain combines TRBV28 with TRBJ2-3; no clear D gene. The germline CDR1 and CDR2 sequences are MDHEN and SYDVKM. This CDR3 has 13 residues. V lost 7 bases and J lost 4, with 12 bases in between. The CDR3 reads CASTPARADTQYF. In DNA, the CDR3 is TGTGCCAGCACCCCCGCAAGGGCAGATACGCAGTATTTT.

This clonotype was counted many times. The rearrangement uses TRBV27 and TRBJ1-5; tentatively, D is TRBD1 (5 bases). This CDR3 contains 15 residues. Trimming cost V 2 bases and J 2 bases, with 10 bases left between them. Germline V lookup: CDR1 MNHEY, CDR2 SMNVEV (reference sequence). CDR3 coding DNA: TGTGCCAGCAGTTTACAGGGCCTAGGCAATCAGCCCCAGCATTTT. It translates to CASSLQGLGNQPQHF.

This clonotype has ten or more counts. The V call is TRBV6-6, the J call TRBJ2-1; TRBD2 matches 7 bases. The CDR3 totals 14 residues. The germline CDR1 and CDR2 sequences are MNHNY and SVGAGI (reference sequence). V lost 2 bases, J lost 5 bases, and 3 bases stayed unmatched. The CDR3 bases are TGTGCCAGCAGTTACACCGGGACTAACAATGAGCAGTTCTTC. It codes for CASSYTGTNNEQFF.

This clonotype was seen many times. The V call is TRBV27, the J call TRBJ2-3; D uncertain. This CDR3 comprises 11 residues. From germline, CDR1 is MNHEY and CDR2 SMNVEV (reference sequence). Deletions cut 6 bases from V and 3 bases from J, with 4 bases between. Here the CDR3 DNA reads TGTGCCAGCAGACTAACAGATACGCAGTATTTT. This translates into CASRLTDTQYF.

This clonotype was seen only a few times. The rearrangement links TRBV7-9 to TRBJ2-2; possible D gene TRBD1, 6 bases. The CDR3 is 14 residues long. Looked up from germline, CDR1 is SEHNR and CDR2 is FQNEAQ (reference sequence). V lost 2 bases and J 7 bases, leaving 11 bases between the germline ends. As DNA, the CDR3 is TGTGCCAGCAGCTTAAACAGGGCGAACGGGGAGCTGTTTTTT. This sequence encodes CASSLNRANGELFF.

The rearrangement joins TRBV6-1 to TRBJ2-1, with 10 bases identical to TRBD2. The V gene's germline CDR1 is MNHNS and CDR2 SASEGT. CDR3 length: 15 amino acids. V dropped 4 bases and J dropped 6; count of bases not matched to a gene: 6. The CDR3 DNA follows: TGTGCCAGCAGTGGTCTAGCGGGAGTTTTCAATGAGCAGTTCTTC. This sequence encodes CASSGLAGVFNEQFF.

This clonotype turned up a few times. A read error may explain this, as a much larger clone is one base away. The chain joins TRBV12-3 or TRBV12-4 to TRBJ1-4; D might be TRBD1 (5 bases). The CDR3 is made up of 13 amino acids. This chain's CDR3 is CASRQGGNEKLLF. The CDR3 DNA reads TGTGCCAGCAGGCAGGGTGGGAATGAAAAACTGCTTTTT.

This clonotype was detected only a few times. The rearrangement uses TRBV24-1 and TRBJ2-7, with 7 bases lining up with TRBD1. Per germline, CDR1 KGHDR and CDR2 SFDVKD. The V and J ends lost 4 bases and 4 bases, in that order; junction bases with no gene match: 3. The CDR3 has 13 amino acids. CDR3: CATSDQTGYEQYF. The CDR3 region has the DNA TGTGCCACCAGTGACCAGACAGGGTACGAGCAGTACTTC.

This clonotype has just a few counts. The CDR3 sequence is CATSSGGSYNEQFF. The CDR3 DNA reads TGTGCCACCAGCAGCGGGGGCTCCTACAATGAGCAGTTCTTC. The rearrangement joins TRBV15 to TRBJ2-1; D is possibly TRBD2 (6 bases). Between the trimmed V and J ends, which lost 3 bases and 0 bases, there was a span of 6 bases. There are 14 residues in the CDR3. The germline CDR1 and CDR2 sequences are LNHNV and YYDKDF (reference sequence).

This clonotype has a count of ten or more. This chain joins TRBV5-1 and TRBJ2-1; D assignment may be TRBD1 or TRBD2 (7 bases each). This CDR3 has 15 residues. The ends were cut back, 1 base at V and 6 bases at J, with 14 bases in the middle. Germline V CDR1 and CDR2: SGHRS, YFSETQ. The CDR3 sequence: CASSLPTGRANEQFF. The CDR3 DNA sequence: TGCGCCAGCAGCTTGCCGACAGGGAGGGCCAATGAGCAGTTCTTC.